The 19 T cell receptor beta chains given below trace back to one sample, sequenced in a study of technical replicates of blood from a few donors. Profiling relied on immunoSEQ multiplex PCR, and the TCRdb table lists in-frame clones only, not all of them. The sample records around 78,000 clones, 94% being singletons. Sequencing input: T cells isolated from PBMCs. These receptors were obtained from a human donor in good health.

In this sample, this clone turned up once. This chain connects TRBV5-5 to TRBJ1-2; tentatively, D is TRBD1 (5 bases). From germline, CDR1 is SGHKS and CDR2 YYEKEE (reference sequence). The V end was cut by 0 bases, the J end by 4 bases, with 7 bases between. This CDR3 is 13 amino acids long. This chain's CDR3 is CASSLVGAYGYTF. The CDR3, as DNA: TGTGCCAGCAGCTTGGTTGGGGCCTATGGCTACACCTTC.

In nucleotides, the CDR3 is TGTGCCAGCAGCCGAAATACAGGGGACTATGGCTACACCTTC. The encoded protein is CASSRNTGDYGYTF. The chain combines TRBV14 with TRBJ1-2; 7 bases agree with TRBD1. V lost 4 bases, J lost 3 bases, and 5 bases stayed unmatched. CDR3 length equals 14 residues. CDR1 SGHDN and CDR2 FVKESK come from the germline V gene.

This sequence joins TRBV5-1 and TRBJ2-7; no clear D gene. Germline lookup yields CDR1 SGHRS and CDR2 YFSETQ. V dropped 3 bases and J dropped 2 bases, with 12 bases sitting between them. The CDR3 has 14 residues. The DNA for the CDR3 is TGCGCCAGCAGCTGGAGCTCGTCGGCCTACGAGCAGTACTTC. It is translated as CASSWSSSAYEQYF.

The chain has TRBV6-5 and TRBJ1-5, with D perhaps matching TRBD1 (5 bases). Per germline, CDR1 MNHEY and CDR2 SVGAGI. Trimming took 0 bases from V and 2 from J, leaving 11 bases between them. The CDR3 covers 16 residues. CDR3 DNA sequence: TGTGCCAGCAGTTACTCCCAGGGCGAGGGCAATCAGCCCCAGCATTTT. This gives the protein CASSYSQGEGNQPQHF.

The genes are TRBV5-1 and TRBJ1-5, with 8 positions matching TRBD1. After removal of 4 bases from V and 3 bases from J, the junction contained 6 bases not matched to a gene. Germline V lookup: CDR1 SGHRS, CDR2 YFSETQ. This CDR3 is built from 15 residues. The CDR3 loop reads CASSPGQAYNQPQHF. The CDR3 coding sequence is TGCGCCAGCAGCCCGGGACAGGCCTACAATCAGCCCCAGCATTTT.

The V and J genes are TRBV18 and TRBJ2-1; 12 bases are a match to TRBD1. Germline V gene sequence: CDR1 KGHSH, CDR2 LQKENI. The CDR3 is made up of 16 amino acids. V was clipped by 3 bases and J by 7 bases; unmatched bases: 7. CDR3 nucleotide sequence: TGTGCCAGCTCACCCATCGAGGGACAGGGGGCGAATGAGCAGTTCTTC. It translates to CASSPIEGQGANEQFF.

The rearrangement uses TRBV29-1 and TRBJ2-7; maybe TRBD1 (5 bases). Trimming cost V 6 bases and J 7 bases, with 16 bases left between them. The CDR3 is 12 amino acids. Looked up from germline, CDR1 is SQVTM and CDR2 is ANQGSEA. DNA for the CDR3: TGCAGCGTCTCGAGGACAAGTGGGGAGCAGTACTTC. Translation: CSVSRTSGEQYF.

This clone was recorded once. The rearrangement links TRBV5-5 to TRBJ1-5; TRBD1 matches at 7 bases. V lost 1 base to trimming and J lost 5 bases; unmatched junction nucleotides: 12. The CDR3 length is 17 residues. Germline loops: CDR1 SGHKS, CDR2 YYEKEE (reference sequence). CDR3 in DNA: TGTGCCAGCAGCTTGATGGGGGTCCAGGGGGGCGATCAGCCCCAGCATTTT. Amino acids: CASSLMGVQGGDQPQHF. Based on the CDR3 plus reference TRBV5-5 and TRBJ1-5, the full variable domain is DAGVTQSPTHLIKTRGQQVTLRCSPISGHKSVSWYQQVLGQGPQFIFQYYEKEERGRGNFPDRFSARQFPNYSSELNVNALLLGDSALYLCASSLMGVQGGDQPQHFGDGTRLSIL.

The CDR3 bases are TGCGCCAGCAGCCAAGATCTAGCGGGAGGGCCGGTCGAGCAGTACTTC. Its translation is CASSQDLAGGPVEQYF. The chain uses TRBV4-1 and TRBJ2-7; 12 bases match TRBD2. V lost 0 bases and J lost 6; bases outside the gene matches: 6. The CDR3 has 16 amino acids. Germline CDR1 MGHRA, CDR2 YSYEKL.

J is TRBJ2-1 and V is TRBV19; no firm D call. V was trimmed by 7 bases and J by 7 bases, leaving 11 bases between them. The germline CDR1 and CDR2 sequences are LNHDA and SQIVND (reference sequence). This CDR3 region has 12 residues. CDR3 nucleotide sequence: TGTGCCAGTACGAAAGCGCCGAATGAGCAGTTCTTC. Translation gives CASTKAPNEQFF.

The V call is TRBV18, the J call TRBJ1-5; possibly TRBD1 for D (6 bases). From germline, CDR1 is KGHSH and CDR2 LQKENI. The length of the CDR3 is 14 residues. The V and J ends lost 0 bases and 7 bases respectively, with 10 bases between them. CDR3 in amino acids: CASSPPDSYQPQHF. CDR3 in DNA: TGTGCCAGCTCACCACCGGACAGTTACCAGCCCCAGCATTTT.

This chain joins TRBV5-8 and TRBJ1-5; D possibly corresponds to TRBD1 (6 bases). V was pared by 7 bases and J by 0 bases, with 14 bases between. The CDR3 totals 15 residues. Germline V gene sequence: CDR1 SGHTS, CDR2 YDEGEE. CDR3 sequence reads: CASSQGYYSNQPQHF. CDR3 nucleotides: TGTGCCAGCTCACAGGGATATTATAGCAATCAGCCCCAGCATTTT.

The chain combines TRBV7-3 with TRBJ2-1; 11 bases line up with TRBD2. The CDR3 length is 15 residues. The trim removed 4 bases at V and 3 bases at J, leaving 2 bases unmatched. Germline values: CDR1 SGHTA, CDR2 FQGTGA. The CDR3 DNA sequence: TGTGCCAGCAGCTCCCTAGCGGGGGGCTACAATGAGCAGTTCTTC. This codes for CASSSLAGGYNEQFF.

V gene TRBV27 combines with J gene TRBJ1-1; no definite D call. V was shortened by 4 bases and J by 4 bases, with 7 bases between the two germline ends. CDR1 MNHEY and CDR2 SMNVEV come from the germline V gene (reference sequence). There are 12 residues in the CDR3. Here the CDR3 DNA reads TGTGCCAGCAGTTCGTATTTCACTGAAGCTTTCTTT. Translation: CASSSYFTEAFF.

The chain couples TRBV7-8 to TRBJ2-3; 9 bases are a match to TRBD1. The length of the CDR3 is 16 residues. Germline CDR1 reads SGHVS; CDR2 reads FQNEAQ. With V trimmed by 5 bases and J by 0 bases, 6 bases remained unmatched. The CDR3 coding sequence is TGTGCCAGCAGCCAGGACAGGGGTACTAGCACAGATACGCAGTATTTT. This gives the protein CASSQDRGTSTDTQYF. The variable domain in full, completed from reference TRBV7-8 and TRBJ2-3, reads GAGVSQSPRYKVAKRGQDVALRCDPISGHVSLFWYQQALGQGPEFLTYFQNEAQLDKSGLPSDRFFAERPEGSVSTLKIQRTQQEDSAVYLCASSQDRGTSTDTQYFGPGTRLTVL.

This clone has just one count. J is TRBJ2-7 and V is TRBV25-1, with 11 bases matching TRBD1. CDR1 MGHDK and CDR2 SYGVNS come from the germline V gene. This CDR3 is 14 amino acids long. The V gene end was trimmed by 8 bases and the J gene end by 1 base; junction bases not matched to a gene: 4. The CDR3 nucleotides read TGTGCCAGCGCAGGGACAGGGGGGTCCTACGAGCAGTACTTC. Protein: CASAGTGGSYEQYF.

V gene TRBV27 combines with J gene TRBJ2-7; tentative D call: TRBD2 (5 bases). Trimming removed 5 bases at V and 5 bases at J, with 16 bases between. Per germline, CDR1 MNHEY and CDR2 SMNVEV (reference sequence). The CDR3 covers 14 residues. The CDR3 here is CASSPLERRDEQYF. The CDR3 DNA reads as TGTGCCAGCAGTCCCCTGGAGCGGAGAGACGAGCAGTACTTC.

J is TRBJ1-2 and V is TRBV6-5, with D possibly being TRBD1 (5 bases). The ends were cut back, 0 bases at V and 6 bases at J, with 14 bases in the middle. The CDR3 runs 15 residues. Per germline, CDR1 MNHEY and CDR2 SVGAGI. CDR3 DNA: TGTGCCAGCAGTTACTCGCCCCAGGGTCTTCATGGCTACACCTTC. It translates to CASSYSPQGLHGYTF.

The gene calls are TRBV11-2 and TRBJ2-5, with 11 bases identical to TRBD2. The CDR3 consists of 15 residues. V lost 6 bases to trimming and J lost 5 bases; unmatched junction nucleotides: 8. The germline V gene has CDR1 SGHAT and CDR2 FQNNGV. Here the CDR3 reads CASRQTSGGVETQYF. The CDR3 nucleotides read TGTGCCAGCAGACAAACTAGCGGGGGCGTGGAGACCCAGTACTTC.